This is a list of T cell receptor beta chains from one sample in a study of lymphopenia after photon versus proton radiotherapy. Profiled with immunoSEQ multiplex PCR; TCRdb holds only in-frame clones, not every one. The sample lists around 25,000 clones, more than 80% seen once, with roughly a quarter in the top ten. Here the sequenced sample was peripheral blood, taken from a patient treated with photon-based radiotherapy. All receptors derive from a man between 35 and 55 years old with gastric cancer. The CDR3 runs from the conserved cysteine through the conserved F or W. D genes are given only for firm matches. Size values are once, few and many counts, or a class for expanded clones, and some rows have none.

few,TRBV5-6,TRBD1,TRBJ1-4,CASSPDRLNEKLFF,TGTGCCAGCAGTCCGGACAGGCTTAATGAAAAACTGTTTTTT
NA,TRBV15,NA,TRBJ1-5,CATSRDSLGQDNQPQHF,TGTGCCACCAGCAGAGATAGTCTGGGGCAGGACAATCAGCCCCAGCATTTT
NA,TRBV30,TRBD1,TRBJ2-1,CAWSSQGVNWFF,TGTGCCTGGAGTTCACAGGGGGTTAATTGGTTCTTC
once,TRBV18,NA,TRBJ1-5,CARRGSEGPQHF,TGTGCCAGGAGGGGGTCCGAGGGGCCCCAGCATTTT
NA,TRBV27,TRBD2,TRBJ2-1,CASSLGRGGSGEQFF,TGTGCCAGCAGTTTAGGGCGGGGGGGCTCAGGTGAGCAGTTCTTC
NA,TRBV9,TRBD2,TRBJ2-6,CASSVAGTSGGRSSGANVLTF,TGTGCCAGCAGCGTAGCCGGGACTAGCGGGGGCCGAAGCTCTGGGGCCAACGTCCTGACTTTC
few,TRBV7-6,NA,TRBJ2-3,CASTPRGATDTQYF,TGTGCCAGCACCCCCCGGGGGGCAACAGATACGCAGTATTTT
once,TRBV5-1,TRBD1,TRBJ1-5,CASSSRGTDNSNQPQHF,TGCGCCAGCAGCTCCCGGGGGACAGACAATAGCAATCAGCCCCAGCATTTT
once,TRBV5-4,NA,TRBJ2-7,CASSSLTGTDEQYF,TGTGCCAGCAGCTCCCTTACAGGGACGGACGAGCAGTACTTC
NA,TRBV7-2,NA,TRBJ2-5,CASSPDRVVETQYF,TGTGCCAGCAGCCCAGACCGGGTTGTGGAGACCCAGTACTTC
NA,TRBV5-6,NA,TRBJ1-2,CASSMGRDGTNYGYTF,TGTGCCAGCAGCATGGGGAGGGACGGAACTAACTATGGCTACACCTTC
NA,TRBV7-2,TRBD1,TRBJ1-5,CASSLGQFSNQPQHF,TGTGCCAGCAGCCTGGGACAGTTTAGCAATCAGCCCCAGCATTTT
once,TRBV11-2,TRBD1,TRBJ2-7,CASSLGGTGGSTQQYF,TGTGCCAGCAGCTTAGGAGGGACAGGGGGGAGTACGCAGCAGTACTTC
NA,TRBV2,NA,TRBJ2-3,CASSTQDTQYF,TGTGCCAGCAGTACCCAGGATACGCAGTATTTT
NA,TRBV6-1,NA,TRBJ2-1,CASSEGTVNLGEQFF,TGTGCCAGCAGTGAAGGGACAGTTAACCTGGGGGAGCAGTTCTTC
few,TRBV7-9,NA,TRBJ1-1,CASSLNTEAFF,TGTGCCAGCAGCTTGAACACTGAAGCTTTCTTT
NA,TRBV2,NA,TRBJ1-5,CASSSTQGSGQPQHF,TGTGCCAGCAGTAGCACCCAGGGTTCTGGGCAGCCCCAGCATTTT
NA,TRBV5-6,TRBD1,TRBJ2-7,CASSPRDRGPYEQYF,TGTGCCAGCAGCCCCCGGGACAGGGGGCCCTACGAGCAGTACTTC
NA,TRBV19,TRBD1,TRBJ2-1,CASSIDRGEQFF,TGTGCCAGTAGTATCGACAGGGGAGAGCAGTTCTTC
NA,TRBV27,NA,TRBJ1-1,CASGYRDRDTEAFF,TGTGCCAGCGGGTACAGGGATCGGGACACTGAAGCTTTCTTT
NA,TRBV10-3,TRBD1,TRBJ1-1,CAITRQGQYEAFF,TGTGCCATCACTCGACAGGGCCAGTATGAAGCTTTCTTT
few,TRBV4-2,NA,TRBJ1-5,CASSQESADSNQPQHF,TGTGCCAGCAGCCAAGAATCCGCCGATAGCAATCAGCCCCAGCATTTT
NA,TRBV9,NA,TRBJ1-5,CASSVDLGLGQPQHF,TGTGCCAGCAGCGTAGATTTAGGTCTGGGTCAGCCCCAGCATTTT
few,TRBV5-1,NA,TRBJ2-3,CASSSPEGVDSSTDTQYF,TGCGCCAGCAGCTCACCCGAGGGGGTAGATTCTAGCACAGATACGCAGTATTTT
NA,TRBV7-9,NA,TRBJ2-3,CASSVRQKGEDTQYF,TGTGCCAGCAGCGTAAGGCAAAAGGGGGAAGATACGCAGTATTTT
NA,TRBV30,TRBD2,TRBJ2-7,CAWTSSGGLEQYF,TGTGCCTGGACCTCTAGCGGGGGCCTAGAGCAGTACTTC
NA,TRBV7-3,TRBD1,TRBJ2-1,CASSLTGQGPYNEQFF,TGTGCCAGCAGCTTAACGGGACAGGGACCATACAATGAGCAGTTCTTC
once,TRBV7-6,NA,TRBJ2-5,CASSFQGGDQETQYF,TGTGCCAGCAGCTTCCAGGGTGGGGACCAAGAGACCCAGTACTTC
NA,TRBV19,TRBD1,TRBJ1-2,CASSIRRLDRDYGYTF,TGTGCCAGTAGTATACGGCGGTTGGACAGGGACTATGGCTACACCTTC
NA,TRBV11-1,NA,TRBJ2-7,CASSLDNSYEQYF,TGTGCCAGCAGCTTAGACAATTCCTACGAGCAGTACTTC
NA,TRBV9,NA,TRBJ1-2,CASSVGQDDGYTF,TGTGCCAGCAGCGTAGGACAGGACGATGGCTACACCTTC
NA,TRBV7-2,NA,TRBJ1-5,CASSLSTVSNQPQHF,TGTGCCAGCAGCTTGAGCACAGTTTCCAATCAGCCCCAGCATTTT
NA,TRBV18,NA,TRBJ1-5,CASAKGGDQPQHF,TGTGCCAGCGCAAAGGGGGGGGATCAGCCCCAGCATTTT
NA,TRBV4-1,NA,TRBJ1-4,CASSQDPGLGEKLFF,TGCGCCAGCAGCCAAGATCCAGGGTTGGGTGAAAAACTGTTTTTT
NA,TRBV15,TRBD1,TRBJ1-3,CATSQRTGGDTIYF,TGTGCCACCAGCCAAAGGACAGGGGGGGACACCATATATTTT
NA,TRBV30,NA,TRBJ2-7,CAWSVGQGLYEQYF,TGTGCCTGGAGTGTAGGCCAGGGACTCTACGAGCAGTACTTC
NA,TRBV29-1,NA,TRBJ2-3,CSVLGGNTYTDTQYF,TGCAGCGTTCTAGGTGGGAACACCTACACAGATACGCAGTATTTT
NA,TRBV29-1,TRBD1,TRBJ1-2,CSVESGGNGYTF,TGCAGCGTTGAGTCAGGGGGCAATGGCTACACCTTC
few,TRBV5-6,TRBD1,TRBJ1-6,CASSQGQGENSPLHF,TGTGCCAGCAGCCAGGGACAGGGCGAGAATTCACCCCTCCACTTT
NA,TRBV2,NA,TRBJ2-1,CATSGGIDEQFF,TGTGCCACCTCAGGGGGGATTGATGAGCAGTTCTTC
NA,TRBV28,NA,TRBJ2-3,CASTGADTQYF,TGTGCCAGCACGGGGGCGGATACGCAGTATTTT
NA,TRBV5-4,TRBD1,TRBJ2-2,CASSGGQGAAGELFF,TGTGCCAGCAGCGGGGGACAGGGGGCGGCCGGGGAGCTGTTTTTT
NA,TRBV5-4,TRBD1,TRBJ2-7,CASSLTGGNEQYF,TGTGCCAGCAGCTTGACAGGGGGCAACGAGCAGTACTTC
NA,TRBV29-1,TRBD2,TRBJ2-3,CSVEDALAATDTQYF,TGCAGCGTTGAAGACGCGCTAGCGGCCACAGATACGCAGTATTTT
NA,TRBV30,NA,TRBJ1-2,CAWTLSYGYTF,TGTGCCTGGACACTATCCTATGGCTACACCTTC
NA,TRBV7-2,NA,TRBJ1-2,CASSSDHYGYTF,TGTGCCAGCAGCTCGGACCACTATGGCTACACCTTC
NA,TRBV19,NA,TRBJ1-1,CASIARKNTEAFF,TGTGCCAGTATCGCTCGAAAGAACACTGAAGCTTTCTTT
NA,TRBV27,TRBD1,TRBJ2-2,CASSLELKDRGYTGELFF,TGTGCCAGCAGTCTAGAGTTGAAGGACAGGGGGTACACCGGGGAGCTGTTTTTT
NA,TRBV13,TRBD1,TRBJ1-1,CASSLWDRGSRNTEAFF,TGTGCCAGCAGCTTATGGGACAGGGGATCACGGAACACTGAAGCTTTCTTT
NA,TRBV11-2,NA,TRBJ2-3,CASSLARSFGGYTDTQYF,TGTGCCAGCAGCTTAGCTCGTAGCTTCGGGGGTTACACAGATACGCAGTATTTT
NA,TRBV2,NA,TRBJ1-1,CASSAQGLMRGGAEAFF,TGTGCCAGCAGTGCGCAGGGGTTGATGAGGGGCGGTGCTGAAGCTTTCTTT
NA,TRBV6-5,TRBD1,TRBJ1-6,CASRSGQGFLLHF,TGTGCCAGCAGGTCGGGACAGGGTTTTCTCCTCCACTTT
NA,TRBV4-1,NA,TRBJ1-1,CASSGTEAFF,TGCGCCAGCAGCGGCACTGAAGCTTTCTTT
NA,TRBV5-1,NA,TRBJ2-6,CASSPYGANVLTF,TGCGCCAGCAGCCCGTACGGGGCCAACGTCCTGACTTTC
NA,TRBV4-2,NA,TRBJ1-6,CASSQESGQIYSPLHF,TGTGCCAGCAGCCAAGAAAGCGGACAGATATATTCACCCCTCCACTTT
few,TRBV29-1,NA,TRBJ2-1,CSVDDRYSYNEQFF,TGCAGCGTTGATGACAGATACTCCTACAATGAGCAGTTCTTC
NA,TRBV4-1,NA,TRBJ1-6,CASRYELDNSPLHF,TGCGCCAGCAGATACGAGTTGGATAATTCACCCCTCCACTTT
NA,TRBV29-1,NA,TRBJ1-2,CSGQTHYGYTF,TGCAGCGGTCAGACTCACTATGGCTACACCTTC
once,TRBV11-2,NA,TRBJ2-1,CASSPQGLGNEQFF,TGTGCCAGCAGCCCGCAGGGGCTGGGGAATGAGCAGTTCTTC
NA,TRBV27,TRBD2,TRBJ2-1,CASSWGGSYNEQFF,TGTGCCAGCAGTTGGGGGGGCTCCTACAATGAGCAGTTCTTC